This TCR beta chain was captured in a study of blood T cell repertoires in COVID-19 (dated by TCRdb to 2020 to 2021). Study-wide context: Samples from collaborators originated in the United States, Italy and Spain and spanned both the acute and convalescent phases of COVID-19. The sample metadata nearly always contained a de-identified subject ID, COVID-19 status, age in years and sex. HLA class I and class II types, where available, came from metadata supplied by the sample provider rather than from assay-based typing. The material from the prospective study consisted of cDNA or gDNA derived from T cells, B-cell-depleted T cells, or PBMCs. The repertoires were released in a freely available public database meant as a resource for research on the immune response to SARS-CoV-2. The samples were drawn from the first 160 participants of the ongoing ImmuneRACE study and from 1,254 subjects provided by 6 global collaborators. The dataset comprised deeply sampled blood TCRbeta repertoires from subjects exposed to, actively infected with, or recovered from COVID-19. General findings and caveats noted by the study authors: The amount of clinical and demographic metadata varied by source and participant and was provided uncurated.

TCRbeta CDR3 regions were amplified from genomic DNA by means of the immunoSEQ Assay, a bias-controlled multiplex PCR. For the original study's pipeline: The number of nucleated cells in each sample was estimated from the amplification of reference gene primers within the assay. To quantify the absolute abundance of each unique TCRbeta CDR3 rearrangement, sequence reads were collapsed and filtered. For each sample, productive Simpson clonality was calculated by taking the square root of Simpson's diversity index across productive rearrangements. The clones in this table, taken by TCRdb from immuneACCESS, are in-frame only. Not every clone is retained; where verified, under half of the shortfall comes from an unresolved V gene, and the cause of the rest is unknown. For V, J and clone size, that table is used; D and trimming come from the DNA. The sample yields about 280,000 clones; roughly 90% were counted once. The top ten constitute over 10% of the sample.

At one collaborating source in Seattle, patients were enrolled during active infection and were followed longitudinally through the course of disease. Whole blood was collected in K2EDTA tubes by collaborating institutions according to the institutions' own protocols. For TCRbeta analysis, collaborator samples were shipped as frozen whole blood, as isolated PBMCs, or as DNA extracted from either sample type. A remark on this clone: The target of this receptor is not known. Base qualities are not recorded, but no much larger clone differs from it by a single base.

Trimming takes 6 bases from V and 5 bases from J, and the germline ends sit 10 bases apart. Including cysteine and phenylalanine, the CDR3 has 13 amino acids. Kept here is only the CDR3 DNA, which spans 39 bases and is read in frame from base 1. Sequenced input: peripheral blood. This sequence was found in a woman in her 70s with COVID-19, enrolled during active disease. Recombination linked TRBV12-3 or TRBV12-4 to TRBJ1-4; TRBD1 is a possible D gene, resting on 6 matching bases. The DNA sequence reads TGTGCCAGCAGCGGACAGTGGAATGAAAAACTGTTTTTT. This gives the protein CASSGQWNEKLFF.